Sequencing of this T cell receptor beta chain was carried out in a study of regulatory T cells in long-lasting Graves disease. V shed 7 bases and J shed 7 bases, with 20 bases lying between them. The CDR3 is 14 amino acids. From germline, CDR1 is MDHEN and CDR2 SYDVKM. Assembly of TCR beta libraries relied on iRepertoire HTBI primers together with Arm-PCR of CDR3 regions. From the multiplex PCR reads, TCRdb called clonotypes with MiXCR, one entry per CDR3 protein. This table has roughly 450,000 distinct CDR3 sequences, about 20% appearing once. This clonotype was seen many times. Time point given: persistent/refractory GD, antithyroid drugs over 5 years with positive TRAb. Following extraction of RNA from PBMCs, that RNA was used to make the TCR library.

This specimen consisted of peripheral blood mononuclear cells (PBMCs), obtained when the disease was refractory, from a patient treated with antithyroid drugs. The rearrangement uses TRBV28 and TRBJ2-7; possibly TRBD1 for D (5 bases). The receptor comes from a female donor with Graves disease. CDR3: CASITFSGIGEQYF. In nucleotides, the CDR3 is TGTGCCAGCATCACATTCTCAGGGATAGGGGAGCAGTACTTC.